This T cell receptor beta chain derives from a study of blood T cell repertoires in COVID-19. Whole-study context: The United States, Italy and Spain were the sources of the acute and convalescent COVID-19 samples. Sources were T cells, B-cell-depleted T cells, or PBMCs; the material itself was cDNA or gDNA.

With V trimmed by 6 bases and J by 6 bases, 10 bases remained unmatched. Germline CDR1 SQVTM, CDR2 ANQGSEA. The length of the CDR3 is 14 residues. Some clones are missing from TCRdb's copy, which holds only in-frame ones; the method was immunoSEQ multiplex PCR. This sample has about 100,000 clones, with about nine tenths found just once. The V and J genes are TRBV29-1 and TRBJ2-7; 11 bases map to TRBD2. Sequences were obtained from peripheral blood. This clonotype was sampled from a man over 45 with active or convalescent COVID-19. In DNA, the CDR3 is TGCAGCGTAGATAGCGGGAGGGCCCCTGGCGAGCAGTACTTC. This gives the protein CSVDSGRAPGEQYF.